The 21 T cell receptor beta chains below were found in one sample sequenced in a study of CD8 T cells in ankylosing spondylitis. TCRdb re-called the 5' RACE reads through MiXCR, storing one row per CDR3 protein. The sample records hundreds of thousands of distinct CDR3 sequences, 20% being singletons. Sequenced: blood, either unsorted or a sorted T cell fraction (not recorded which). The source of these receptors is a male donor with ankylosing spondylitis or in good health (not recorded which).

This clonotype came up a few times. The chain combines TRBV15 with TRBJ2-3, with 7 bases fitting TRBD1. The germline V gene has CDR1 LNHNV and CDR2 YYDKDF (reference sequence). J gave up 4 bases and V 0 bases, and 4 bases lay outside the gene matches. The CDR3 spans 15 residues. In DNA form, the CDR3 reads TGTGCCACCAGCAGAGATCGGCAGGGGGCAGATACGCAGTATTTT. Amino acids: CATSRDRQGADTQYF.

V is TRBV12-3 or TRBV12-4 and J is TRBJ1-4; TRBD1 matches 9 bases. CDR3 length equals 15 residues. V lost 1 base, J lost 8 bases, and 5 bases stayed unmatched. CDR3 DNA sequence: TGTGCCAGCAGTTTAGATGGGACAGGGCACGAAAAACTGTTTTTT. It specifies CASSLDGTGHEKLFF.

The J gene is TRBJ1-3, the V gene TRBV5-1; 7 nucleotides align to TRBD1. The CDR3 is 16 residues long. CDR1 and CDR2 (germline): SGHRS, YFSETQ. After removal of 4 bases from V and 0 bases from J, the junction contained 7 bases not matched to a gene. This CDR3 reads CASSGGSGGSGNTIYF. The CDR3 DNA is TGCGCCAGCAGCGGAGGATCAGGGGGCTCTGGAAACACCATATATTTT.

This chain links TRBV5-1 with TRBJ1-4; a possible D gene is TRBD1 (6 bases). The CDR3 length is 14 residues. The germline V gene encodes CDR1 SGHRS and CDR2 YFSETQ. The V end lost 7 bases, the J end lost 3 bases, and 13 bases lay between the germline ends. The CDR3 sequence is CASSRGAANEKLFF. The CDR3 nucleotides read TGCGCCAGCTCGCGGGGGGCTGCTAATGAAAAACTGTTTTTT.

This clonotype has only a few counts. The chain carries TRBV10-2 and TRBJ2-2; D is uncertain. This CDR3 has 13 amino acids. Germline V gene data show CDR1 as WSHSY and CDR2 as SAAADI. Trimming took 8 bases from V and 4 from J, leaving 11 bases between them. DNA of the CDR3: TGCGCCAGCCGTGCCCGCGGCACCGGGGAGCTGTTTTTT. Translated: CASRARGTGELFF.

This rearrangement joins TRBV29-1 to TRBJ2-2; TRBD1 aligns across 9 bases. Germline-derived CDR1 and CDR2 are SQVTM and ANQGSEA. The CDR3 is made up of 13 amino acids. V trimming: 6 bases; J trimming: 5 bases; junction bases outside the gene matches: 4. In nucleotides, the CDR3 is TGCAGCGTCGGACAGGGGTCGACCGGGGAGCTGTTTTTT. Protein: CSVGQGSTGELFF.

This clonotype was detected a few times. The V call is TRBV3-1, the J call TRBJ2-4, with unresolved D. The V gene's germline CDR1 is LGHDT and CDR2 YNNKEL (reference sequence). The CDR3 extends over 17 amino acids. V lost 3 bases and J 1 base, leaving 16 bases between the germline ends. The CDR3 nucleotides read TGTGCCAGCAGCCAGACCGCCAGTGGGCTGGCCAAAAACATTCAGTACTTC. Protein: CASSQTASGLAKNIQYF. The variable domain in full, with the rest retrieved from reference TRBV3-1 and TRBJ2-4, is DTAVSQTPKYLVTQMGNDKSIKCEQNLGHDTMYWYKQDSKKFLKIMFSYNNKELIINETVPNRFSPKSPDKAHLNLHINSLELGDSAVYFCASSQTASGLAKNIQYFGAGTRLSVL.

CDR3 sequence (DNA): TGTGCCAGCAGCACCAACAGGGATCAGCCCCAGCATTTT. Amino acids: CASSTNRDQPQHF. This chain uses TRBV6-1 with TRBJ1-5; the D gene is possibly TRBD1 (6 bases). V was trimmed by 6 bases and J by 5 bases, leaving 11 bases between them. This CDR3 comprises 13 residues. The germline CDR1 and CDR2 sequences are MNHNS and SASEGT.

The chain employs TRBV5-1 and TRBJ1-2; D is unresolved. CDR1 is SGHRS and CDR2 is YFSETQ in the germline V gene. This CDR3 has 15 amino acids. V was shortened by 6 bases and J by 4 bases, with 19 bases between the two germline ends. CDR3 DNA sequence: TGCGCCAGCACCCCTTCAGCGACGGTGGTCTATGGCTACACCTTC. This gives the protein CASTPSATVVYGYTF.

The CDR3 protein is CASSLGATGNYGYTF. The DNA of the CDR3 is TGTGCCAGCAGCTTGGGGGCGACAGGGAACTATGGCTACACCTTC. This sequence joins TRBV5-6 and TRBJ1-2; TRBD1 matches at 7 bases. Germline assignment: CDR1 SGHDT and CDR2 YYEEEE. The CDR3 spans 15 residues. Trimming took 0 bases from V and 2 from J; bases not matched to a gene: 4.

The genes are TRBV20-1 and TRBJ1-1; 7 bases map to TRBD1. Germline assignment: CDR1 DFQATT and CDR2 SNEGSKA (reference sequence). The CDR3 sequence is 14 residues long. CDR3 nucleotides: TGCAGCGCACCCCAGGGGGGACCCAGTCCTGAAGCTTTCTTT. Protein sequence: CSAPQGGPSPEAFF.

This clonotype has a handful of counts. V gene TRBV20-1 combines with J gene TRBJ1-1; D unclear. Germline assignment: CDR1 DFQATT and CDR2 SNEGSKA (reference sequence). The V end was cut by 5 bases, the J end by 3 bases, with 4 bases between. The CDR3 is 10 amino acids. The CDR3 DNA is TGCAGTGCTGAGGACACTGAAGCTTTCTTT. Translation: CSAEDTEAFF.

This sequence joins TRBV4-2 and TRBJ2-3; D may be TRBD2 (5 bases). The CDR3 is made up of 14 amino acids. The germline CDR1 and CDR2 sequences are LGHNA and YNFKEQ. Trimming shortened V by 1 base and J by 2 bases, and 7 bases separated the two germline ends. The CDR3 region has the DNA TGTGCCAGCAGCCAAGGGAGGAACACAGATACGCAGTATTTT. Translation: CASSQGRNTDTQYF.

This clonotype was detected many times. The CDR3 loop reads CASSLDRLDSPLHF. The DNA for the CDR3 is TGCGCCAGCAGCTTGGACAGGTTGGATTCACCCCTCCACTTT. The chain combines TRBV5-1 with TRBJ1-6; D possibly corresponds to TRBD1 (5 bases). The germline V gene has CDR1 SGHRS and CDR2 YFSETQ. V gave up 0 bases and J gave up 8 bases, with 9 bases separating them. The CDR3 is made up of 14 amino acids.

This clonotype was recorded a few times. V is TRBV27 and J is TRBJ2-1; TRBD2 matches 7 bases. Per germline, CDR1 MNHEY and CDR2 SMNVEV (reference sequence). Trimming removed 5 bases from V and 10 bases from J; junction bases left unmatched: 5. There are 12 residues in the CDR3. CDR3 region: CASSRPGGEQFF. CDR3 DNA sequence: TGTGCCAGCAGTCGTCCGGGAGGAGAGCAGTTCTTC.

The J gene is TRBJ1-5, the V gene TRBV12-3 or TRBV12-4; 10 bases fit TRBD1. The length of the CDR3 is 17 residues. The trim removed 7 bases at V and 2 bases at J, leaving 11 bases unmatched. CDR3 in amino acids: CASTDLTGGFGNQPQHF. CDR3 DNA: TGTGCCAGCACTGACCTGACAGGGGGCTTTGGCAATCAGCCCCAGCATTTT.

In this sample, this clonotype turned up a few times. V gene TRBV25-1 combines with J gene TRBJ2-2; D is undetermined. Per germline, CDR1 MGHDK and CDR2 SYGVNS. Trimming pared 1 base from V and 0 bases from J, leaving 9 bases between. The CDR3 is made up of 16 amino acids. CDR3 sequence: CASSESADANTGELFF. The CDR3 bases are TGTGCCAGCAGTGAATCGGCAGACGCGAACACCGGGGAGCTGTTTTTT.

This chain joins TRBV7-2 and TRBJ2-3, with D perhaps being TRBD1 or TRBD2 (7 bases each). V gave up 6 bases and J gave up 3 bases, with 16 bases separating them. CDR3 size: 15 residues. Germline V gene data show CDR1 as SGHTA and CDR2 as FQGNSA. In DNA form, the CDR3 reads TGTGCCAGCAGTCAGGGGGGGCCGGGGACAGATACGCAGTATTTT. It yields the protein CASSQGGPGTDTQYF.

The V gene is TRBV28, the J gene TRBJ2-5; D gene uncertain. This CDR3 comprises 14 residues. Trimming removed 2 bases at V and 2 bases at J, with 9 bases between. Germline V gene lookup returns CDR1 MDHEN and CDR2 SYDVKM. The CDR3 DNA is TGTGCCAGCAGTTTAAAGCCAGGACAAGAGACCCAGTACTTC. It encodes CASSLKPGQETQYF. The full variable domain, in which reference TRBV28 and TRBJ2-5 provide the parts outside the CDR3, is DVKVTQSSRYLVKRTGEKVFLECVQDMDHENMFWYRQDPGLGLRLIYFSYDVKMKEKGDIPEGYSVSREKKERFSLILESASTNQTSMYLCASSLKPGQETQYFGPGTRLLVL.

This clonotype was recorded many times. This chain uses TRBV24-1 with TRBJ1-2; D remains ambiguous. The CDR3 is made up of 13 amino acids. Trimming took 2 bases from V and 8 from J, leaving 11 bases between them. Germline V CDR1 and CDR2: KGHDR, SFDVKD. The CDR3 here is CATSDSDLRGYTF. CDR3 coding DNA: TGTGCCACCAGTGATTCGGACTTACGCGGCTACACCTTC.

This clonotype has at least ten counts. The chain recombines TRBV6-2 or TRBV6-3 with TRBJ1-1; D might be TRBD1 (6 bases). The CDR3 has 12 amino acids. Trimming pared 6 bases from V and 6 bases from J, leaving 11 bases between. Germline-derived CDR1 and CDR2 are MNHEY and SVGEGT. The CDR3 DNA is TGTGCCAGCAGAAGAACAGGGTCTGAAGCTTTCTTT. Protein: CASRRTGSEAFF.